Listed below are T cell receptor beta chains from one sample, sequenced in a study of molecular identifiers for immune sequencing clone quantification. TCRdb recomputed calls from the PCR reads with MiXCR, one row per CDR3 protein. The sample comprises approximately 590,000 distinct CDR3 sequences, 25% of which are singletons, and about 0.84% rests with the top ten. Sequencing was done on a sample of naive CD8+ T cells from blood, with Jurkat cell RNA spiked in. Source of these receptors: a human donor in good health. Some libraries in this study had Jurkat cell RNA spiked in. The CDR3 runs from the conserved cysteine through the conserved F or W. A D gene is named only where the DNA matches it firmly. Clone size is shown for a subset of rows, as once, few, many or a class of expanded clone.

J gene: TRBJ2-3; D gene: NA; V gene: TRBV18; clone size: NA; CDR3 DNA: TGTGCCAGCTCACCATATCCGGGAGATACGCAGTATTTT; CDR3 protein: CASSPYPGDTQYF
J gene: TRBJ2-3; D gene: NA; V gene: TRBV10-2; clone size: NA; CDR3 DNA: TGCGCCGGCCGGGGGCTCACAGATACGCAGTATTTT; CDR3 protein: CAGRGLTDTQYF
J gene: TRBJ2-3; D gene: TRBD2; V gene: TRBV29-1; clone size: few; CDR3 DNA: TGCAGCGTGGGGGGGTATAGCGGGAGTATTGTTACGCAGTATTTT; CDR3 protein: CSVGGYSGSIVTQYF
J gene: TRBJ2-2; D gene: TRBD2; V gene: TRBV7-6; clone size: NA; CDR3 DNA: TGTGCCAGCAGCTCTTCTATGACTAGCGAGTACACCGGGGGGCTGTTTTTT; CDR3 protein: CASSSSMTSEYTGGLFF
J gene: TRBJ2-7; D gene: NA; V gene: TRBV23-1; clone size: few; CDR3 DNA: TGCGCCAGTCCCCGAGGCTCCTACGAGCAGTACTTC; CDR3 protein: CASPRGSYEQYF
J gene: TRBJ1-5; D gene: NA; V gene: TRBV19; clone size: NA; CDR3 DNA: TGTGCCAGTAGTATCGCCAGGACTGGCAATCAGCCCCAGCATTTT; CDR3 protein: CASSIARTGNQPQHF
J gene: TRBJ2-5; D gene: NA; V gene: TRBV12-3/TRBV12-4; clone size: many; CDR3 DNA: TGTGCCAGCAGCCCAGACCGGGTTACGGAGACCCAGTACTTC; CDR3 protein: CASSPDRVTETQYF
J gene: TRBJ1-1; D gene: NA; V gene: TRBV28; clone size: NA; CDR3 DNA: TGTGCCAGCAGTCCAATAGCAGGGGCGAACACTGAAGCTTTCTTT; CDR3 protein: CASSPIAGANTEAFF
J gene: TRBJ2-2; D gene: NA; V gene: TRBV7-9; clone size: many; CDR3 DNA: TGTGCCAGCAGCCCAGGGGCCGGGGAGCTGTTTTTT; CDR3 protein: CASSPGAGELFF
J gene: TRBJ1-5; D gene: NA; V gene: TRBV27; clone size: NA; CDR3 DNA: TGTGCCAGCAGTTTATCCAGCAATCAGCCCCGGCATTTT; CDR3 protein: CASSLSSNQPRHF
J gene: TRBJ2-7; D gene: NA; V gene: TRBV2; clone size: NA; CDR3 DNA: TGTGCCAGCCAGGGCAGCCACGAGCGGTACTTC; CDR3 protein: CASQGSHERYF
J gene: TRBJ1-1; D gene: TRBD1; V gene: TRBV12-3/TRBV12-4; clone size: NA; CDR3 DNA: TGTGCCAGCACCTACAGGGGCATAGCTTTCTTT; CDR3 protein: CASTYRGIAFF
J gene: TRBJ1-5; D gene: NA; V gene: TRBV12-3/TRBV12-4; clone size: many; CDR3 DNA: TGTGCCAGCAGTTTAGCGTCTAGGGTCCAGCCCCAGCATTTT; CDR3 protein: CASSLASRVQPQHF
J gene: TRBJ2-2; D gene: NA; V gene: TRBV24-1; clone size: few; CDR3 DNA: TGTGCCACCAGTGTTTTCGGGGAGCTGTTTTTT; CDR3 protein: CATSVFGELFF
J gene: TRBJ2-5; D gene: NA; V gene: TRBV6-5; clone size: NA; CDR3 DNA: TGTGCCAGCAGTTACTCGGGTGACAGCCCCACTTGGGAGACCCAGTACTTC; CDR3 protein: CASSYSGDSPTWETQYF